The 10 T cell receptor beta chains reported below all come from one sample, sequenced in a study of T cells in Graves' hyperthyroidism and ophthalmopathy. What was amplified from RNA transcripts were TCR beta CDR3 regions. With the HTBI primer set, the TCR CDR3 went through a first round of RT-PCR. TCRdb independently ran MiXCR on the multiplex PCR reads; one entry per CDR3 protein. The profile shows about 640,000 distinct CDR3 sequences, roughly 20% of them singletons. Sequencing input: blood. These receptors were obtained from a man aged 30-40 years with Graves' ophthalmopathy.

The chain links TRBV20-1 to TRBJ1-5; a weak D match, TRBD1 (5 bases). The germline V gene has CDR1 DFQATT and CDR2 SNEGSKA (reference sequence). This CDR3 has 12 residues. The V end was cut by 5 bases, the J end by 9 bases, with 14 bases between. Here the CDR3 DNA reads TGCAGTGCTTTAAGGGGTTCTCGGCCCCAGCATTTT. It specifies CSALRGSRPQHF.

This clonotype has at least ten counts. V usage is TRBV11-2 and J usage is TRBJ1-2; 10 bases line up with TRBD1. J lost 6 bases, V lost 7 bases, and 8 bases had no gene match. CDR3 length: 14 amino acids. Germline values: CDR1 SGHAT, CDR2 FQNNGV. The CDR3 region has the DNA TGTGCCAGCACCTACATAGGACAGGGGGATGGCTACACCTTC. Its protein product is CASTYIGQGDGYTF. The complete variable domain, with remaining parts taken from reference TRBV11-2 and TRBJ1-2, reads EAGVAQSPRYKIIEKRQSVAFWCNPISGHATLYWYQQILGQGPKLLIQFQNNGVVDDSQLPKDRFSAERLKGVDSTLKIQPAKLEDSAVYLCASTYIGQGDGYTFGSGTRLTVV.

This clonotype was counted only a few times. The chain combines TRBV2 with TRBJ1-5; no clear D. Germline values: CDR1 SNHLY, CDR2 FYNNEI. Trimming stripped 7 bases from V and 2 bases from J, with 15 bases between. CDR3 size: 15 residues. CDR3: CASNWSPEGNQPQHF. The CDR3 DNA is TGTGCCAGCAACTGGAGCCCGGAAGGCAATCAGCCCCAGCATTTT.

There are a few counts of this clonotype. The chain employs TRBV20-1 and TRBJ2-1; D possibly corresponds to TRBD1 (6 bases). The ends were cut back, 3 bases at V and 0 bases at J, with 12 bases in the middle. Germline lookup yields CDR1 DFQATT and CDR2 SNEGSKA (reference sequence). The CDR3 spans 15 residues. CDR3 sequence: CSARGASPSYNEQFF. CDR3 nucleotides: TGCAGTGCTAGGGGGGCTTCCCCCTCCTACAATGAGCAGTTCTTC.

V gene TRBV6-4 combines with J gene TRBJ2-3; D assignment may be TRBD1 or TRBD2 (5 bases each). Germline loops: CDR1 MRHNA, CDR2 SNTAGT. V lost 0 bases and J 3 bases, leaving 22 bases between the germline ends. This CDR3 region has 19 residues. The CDR3, as DNA: TGTGCCAGCAGTGACTCCGTCACTGGGGACCCATATGTGACAGATACGCAGTATTTT. Its protein product is CASSDSVTGDPYVTDTQYF.

This sequence joins TRBV20-1 and TRBJ2-5, with TRBD1 identical over 11 bases. J lost 4 bases, V lost 5 bases, and 3 bases had no gene match. The CDR3 is 13 residues long. The germline V gene has CDR1 DFQATT and CDR2 SNEGSKA (reference sequence). CDR3 nucleotides: TGCAGTGCTGGACAGGGGGCGCGAGAGACCCAGTACTTC. As protein: CSAGQGARETQYF.

The CDR3 is CSARSTSGRDYNEQFF. Here the CDR3 DNA reads TGCAGTGCTAGATCGACTAGCGGGAGGGATTACAATGAGCAGTTCTTC. The gene calls are TRBV20-1 and TRBJ2-1, with 14 positions matching TRBD2. V trimming: 2 bases; J trimming: 4 bases; junction bases outside the gene matches: 4. Per germline, CDR1 DFQATT and CDR2 SNEGSKA (reference sequence). The CDR3 has 16 amino acids.

The rearrangement joins TRBV5-1 to TRBJ2-2; possibly TRBD1 for D (6 bases). Trimming pared 2 bases from V and 1 base from J, leaving 12 bases between. CDR1 and CDR2 from the germline V gene are SGHRS and YFSETQ. There are 16 residues in the CDR3. The CDR3 nucleotides read TGCGCCAGCAGCTTAGTACAGGGTTTGAACACCGGGGAGCTGTTTTTT. It yields the protein CASSLVQGLNTGELFF.

This clonotype was observed a few times. J is TRBJ2-4 and V is TRBV6-1; 8 bases align to TRBD1. J was trimmed by 7 bases and V by 5 bases; bases with no gene match: 7. CDR1 is MNHNS, CDR2 SASEGT, per germline. The CDR3 consists of 14 residues. CDR3 sequence: CASSLTGVGNIQYF. CDR3 nucleotides: TGTGCCAGCAGTTTGACAGGGGTCGGGAACATTCAGTACTTC.

The chain joins TRBV28 to TRBJ1-1, with unresolved D. With 7 bases removed from V and 6 bases from J, the gap between germline ends came to 12 bases. This CDR3 is built from 12 residues. Looked up from germline, CDR1 is MDHEN and CDR2 is SYDVKM. The CDR3 loop is CASTGVRAEAFF. CDR3 nucleotides: TGTGCCAGCACCGGGGTGAGGGCTGAAGCTTTCTTT. The variable domain in full, completed from reference TRBV28 and TRBJ1-1, reads DVKVTQSSRYLVKRTGEKVFLECVQDMDHENMFWYRQDPGLGLRLIYFSYDVKMKEKGDIPEGYSVSREKKERFSLILESASTNQTSMYLCASTGVRAEAFFGQGTRLTVV.